These T cell receptor beta chains were read from a single sample in a study of T cells in Graves' hyperthyroidism and ophthalmopathy. One entry per CDR3 protein, called by TCRdb with MiXCR from the multiplex PCR reads. The table includes about 350,000 distinct CDR3 sequences, approximately 15% detected once. The sample taken for sequencing was blood. The source of these receptors is a woman between 25 and 40 years old with Graves' hyperthyroidism. Both conserved end residues are part of each CDR3. Fields, in order: J gene, D gene, V gene, clone size, CDR3 protein, CDR3 DNA. D genes are given only for firm matches. Only some rows state a clone size, as once, few, many or a class for expanded clones.

TRBJ1-2	NA	TRBV7-2	few	CASSIGVSYTF	TGTGCCAGCAGCATAGGAGTGAGCTACACCTTC
TRBJ2-5	TRBD2	TRBV7-8	many	CASSSIAGGETQYF	TGTGCCAGCAGCTCCATAGCGGGAGGGGAGACCCAGTACTTC
TRBJ2-1	TRBD2	TRBV24-1	NA	CATSDTTSGSFDEQFF	TGTGCCACCAGTGATACTACTAGCGGGAGTTTCGATGAGCAGTTCTTC
TRBJ1-6	TRBD1	TRBV5-1	few	CASSSYTAGQGAGSPLHF	TGCGCCAGCAGCTCCTACACCGCCGGACAGGGGGCTGGCTCACCCCTCCACTTT
TRBJ2-1	TRBD2	TRBV28	many	CASSLVTSGENEQFF	TGTGCCAGCAGTTTGGTAACTAGCGGGGAGAATGAGCAGTTCTTC
TRBJ2-1	NA	TRBV5-1	few	CASSLDLGYYNEQFF	TGCGCCAGCAGCTTGGATCTCGGGTATTACAATGAGCAGTTCTTC
TRBJ2-7	NA	TRBV11-2	many	CASSLLSSYEQYF	TGTGCCAGCAGCTTACTTAGCTCCTACGAGCAGTACTTC
TRBJ1-2	NA	TRBV20-1	many	CSAILQGRNGYTF	TGCAGTGCCATTCTTCAGGGAAGAAATGGCTACACCTTC
TRBJ2-3	TRBD1	TRBV18	NA	CASSTDRGTDTQYF	TGTGCCAGCTCAACCGACAGGGGCACAGATACGCAGTATTTT
TRBJ1-5	NA	TRBV20-1	many	CSASGSEDGQPQHF	TGCAGTGCTTCCGGGAGCGAAGATGGTCAGCCCCAGCATTTT
TRBJ1-1	TRBD1	TRBV29-1	NA	CSGGQLNTEAFF	TGCAGCGGGGGACAGTTGAACACTGAAGCTTTCTTT
TRBJ2-3	NA	TRBV20-1	NA	CSAEWLSWADTQYF	TGCAGTGCCGAATGGTTATCTTGGGCAGATACGCAGTATTTT
TRBJ2-5	TRBD2	TRBV7-2	many	CASSPQTSGNGETQYF	TGTGCCAGCAGCCCCCAGACTAGCGGGAATGGGGAGACCCAGTACTTC
TRBJ1-1	NA	TRBV7-3	NA	CASSLRTDTEAFF	TGTGCCAGCAGCCTCCGGACAGACACTGAAGCTTTCTTT
TRBJ2-1	TRBD2	TRBV28	many	CASSEAGANNEQFF	TGTGCCAGCAGTGAAGCGGGAGCCAACAATGAGCAGTTCTTC
TRBJ2-1	NA	TRBV7-8	many	CASSWGDSWPDNEQFF	TGTGCCAGCAGCTGGGGGGATAGTTGGCCTGACAATGAGCAGTTCTTC